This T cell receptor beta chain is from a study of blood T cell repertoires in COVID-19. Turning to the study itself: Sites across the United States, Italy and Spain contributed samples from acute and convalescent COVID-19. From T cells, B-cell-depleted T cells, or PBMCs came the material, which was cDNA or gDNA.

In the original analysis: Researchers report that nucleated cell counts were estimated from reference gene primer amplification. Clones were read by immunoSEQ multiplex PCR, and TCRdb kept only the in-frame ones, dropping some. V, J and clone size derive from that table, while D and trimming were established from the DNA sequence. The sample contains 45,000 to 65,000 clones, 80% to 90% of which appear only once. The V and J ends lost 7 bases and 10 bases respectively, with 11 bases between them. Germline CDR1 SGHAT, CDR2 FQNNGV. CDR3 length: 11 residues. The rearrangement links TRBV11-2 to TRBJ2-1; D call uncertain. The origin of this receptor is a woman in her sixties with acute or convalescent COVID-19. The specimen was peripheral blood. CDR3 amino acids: CASTPGMEQFF. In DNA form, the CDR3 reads TGTGCCAGCACCCCCGGTATGGAGCAGTTCTTC. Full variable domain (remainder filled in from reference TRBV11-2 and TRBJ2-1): EAGVAQSPRYKIIEKRQSVAFWCNPISGHATLYWYQQILGQGPKLLIQFQNNGVVDDSQLPKDRFSAERLKGVDSTLKIQPAKLEDSAVYLCASTPGMEQFFGPGTRLTVL.